These T cell receptor beta chains were read from a single sample in a study of T cells after yellow fever vaccination. TCRdb reprocessed the 5' RACE reads with MiXCR, giving one entry per CDR3 protein. The sample comprises a few hundred thousand distinct CDR3 sequences, about 4% of which are singletons, and around 24% rests with the top ten. This material consisted of PBMCs, taken 5 days after the yellow fever booster vaccination. The source is a man younger than 30 who received the YFV17D yellow fever vaccine. The CDR3 runs from the conserved cysteine through the conserved F or W. D genes are given only for firm matches. Clone sizes are given selectively: once, few, many, or a class where the clone is expanded.

TRBD1	TRBV18	TRBJ1-1	many	CASSPDRAKNTEAFF	TGTGCCAGCTCACCGGACAGGGCTAAGAACACTGAAGCTTTCTTT
TRBD2	TRBV7-9	TRBJ2-1	NA	CASSPLAGGGNEQFF	TGTGCCAGCAGCCCACTAGCGGGGGGCGGCAATGAGCAGTTCTTC
NA	TRBV20-1	TRBJ1-5	few	CSARLGTQPQHF	TGCAGTGCTAGGTTAGGAACTCAGCCCCAGCATTTT
NA	TRBV5-1	TRBJ2-1	many	CASTQDGLAYNEQFF	TGCGCCAGCACTCAGGACGGGCTAGCCTACAATGAGCAGTTCTTC
TRBD2	TRBV20-1	TRBJ2-3	few	CSARSSGAPSSTDTQYF	TGCAGTGCTAGGTCTAGCGGGGCCCCATCCAGCACAGATACGCAGTATTTT
TRBD1	TRBV7-2	TRBJ1-1	many	CASSLGEGADTEAFF	TGTGCCAGCAGCTTAGGGGAGGGGGCTGACACTGAAGCTTTCTTT
NA	TRBV10-3	TRBJ1-1	few	CAIAREGTEAFF	TGTGCCATCGCCCGGGAGGGCACTGAAGCTTTCTTT
TRBD2	TRBV20-1	TRBJ2-1	NA	CRPGLAGGSNEQFF	TGCAGGCCGGGACTAGCGGGGGGGTCAAATGAGCAGTTCTTC
TRBD2	TRBV6-1	TRBJ2-1	few	CASRAGTSGNDEQFF	TGTGCCAGCAGGGCCGGGACTAGCGGGAACGATGAGCAGTTCTTC
NA	TRBV5-1	TRBJ2-2	few	CASSPDGVAGELFF	TGCGCCAGCAGCCCGGACGGGGTAGCCGGGGAGCTGTTTTTT
NA	TRBV12-3/TRBV12-4	TRBJ2-5	many	CASSLVGSQETQYF	TGTGCCAGCAGTTTAGTGGGCAGCCAAGAGACCCAGTACTTC
NA	TRBV6-2/TRBV6-3	TRBJ2-5	few	CASSYRRTQETQYF	TGTGCCAGCAGTTACAGGCGGACCCAAGAGACCCAGTACTTC
NA	TRBV5-1	TRBJ2-3	NA	CASSHGGLDTQYF	TGCGCCAGCAGCCACGGGGGTTTAGATACGCAGTATTTT
NA	TRBV6-6	TRBJ1-3	NA	CASRDQNGSGNTIYF	TGTGCCAGCAGGGACCAGAACGGCTCTGGAAACACCATATATTTT
NA	TRBV18	TRBJ2-3	few	CASSRRHQGGSDTQYF	TGTGCCAGCTCACGAAGGCACCAGGGGGGATCAGATACGCAGTATTTT
NA	TRBV27	TRBJ1-5	few	CASSLTGGYGGNQPQHF	TGTGCCAGCAGCCTTACTGGGGGATACGGAGGCAATCAGCCCCAGCATTTT
NA	TRBV12-3/TRBV12-4	TRBJ1-1	many	CASSFHRENTEAFF	TGTGCCAGCAGTTTTCACAGAGAGAACACTGAAGCTTTCTTT
NA	TRBV20-1	TRBJ1-5	few	CSALQGGRGQQGPQHF	TGCAGTGCTCTCCAGGGTGGCAGGGGCCAGCAAGGGCCCCAGCATTTT
NA	TRBV12-3/TRBV12-4	TRBJ1-5	few	CASSSQGKSNQPQHF	TGTGCCAGCAGTTCACAGGGAAAGAGCAATCAGCCCCAGCATTTT
NA	TRBV9	TRBJ1-1	few	CASSPLGSMNTEAFF	TGTGCCAGCAGCCCACTAGGGTCTATGAACACTGAAGCTTTCTTT
TRBD1	TRBV7-8	TRBJ1-1	NA	CASSTQQGATEAFF	TGTGCCAGCAGCACCCAACAGGGGGCCACTGAAGCTTTCTTT
NA	TRBV2	TRBJ1-2	many	CASRRITGLDGYTF	TGTGCCAGCAGGCGAATTACAGGGCTCGACGGCTACACCTTC
NA	TRBV9	TRBJ2-3	many	CASSAYSDRSTDTQYF	TGTGCCAGCAGCGCCTACTCCGACAGGAGCACAGATACGCAGTATTTT
NA	TRBV7-2	TRBJ1-1	few	CASSLDRAGSEAFF	TGTGCCAGCAGCTTAGATCGGGCAGGGTCAGAAGCTTTCTTT
TRBD1	TRBV4-1	TRBJ1-3	few	CASSHGQGKNTIYF	TGCGCCAGCAGCCATGGACAGGGTAAAAACACCATATATTTT
NA	TRBV20-1	TRBJ1-5	NA	CIARGSSYQPQHF	TGCATTGCTAGAGGCAGTAGCTATCAGCCCCAGCATTTT
NA	TRBV29-1	TRBJ1-1	few	CSVGGWNTEAFF	TGCAGCGTTGGGGGTTGGAACACTGAAGCTTTCTTT
TRBD1	TRBV12-3/TRBV12-4	TRBJ1-3	few	CASRGTGLYTGNTIYF	TGTGCCAGCAGGGGGACAGGACTATACACTGGAAACACCATATATTTT
TRBD2	TRBV28	TRBJ2-3	few	CSTGLAGAPPQYF	TGTTCTACGGGACTAGCGGGGGCCCCGCCGCAGTATTTT
TRBD1	TRBV13	TRBJ2-2	few	CASSLWWDRTGELFF	TGTGCCAGCAGCTTATGGTGGGACAGAACCGGGGAGCTGTTTTTT
TRBD1	TRBV12-3/TRBV12-4	TRBJ2-2	NA	CASSLNRGRGTGELFF	TGTGCCAGCAGTTTAAACAGGGGAAGGGGGACCGGGGAGCTGTTTTTT
NA	TRBV2	TRBJ2-3	NA	CASTRGADWRDTQYF	TGTGCCAGCACTCGCGGGGCCGATTGGCGAGATACGCAGTATTTT
TRBD2	TRBV20-1	TRBJ2-1	NA	CSSGGTGGEQFF	TGCAGCTCGGGGGGGACGGGTGGTGAGCAGTTCTTC
NA	TRBV29-1	TRBJ2-3	many	CSVEQFTQYF	TGCAGCGTTGAACAGTTTACGCAGTATTTT
NA	TRBV9	TRBJ1-1	NA	CASSVGAALLRTEAFF	TGTGCCAGCAGCGTAGGGGCAGCTCTTTTAAGGACTGAAGCTTTCTTT
NA	TRBV21-1	TRBJ1-1	NA	CASSKGVRGPENTEAFF	TGTGCCAGCAGCAAAGGGGTCAGGGGCCCTGAGAACACTGAAGCTTTCTTT